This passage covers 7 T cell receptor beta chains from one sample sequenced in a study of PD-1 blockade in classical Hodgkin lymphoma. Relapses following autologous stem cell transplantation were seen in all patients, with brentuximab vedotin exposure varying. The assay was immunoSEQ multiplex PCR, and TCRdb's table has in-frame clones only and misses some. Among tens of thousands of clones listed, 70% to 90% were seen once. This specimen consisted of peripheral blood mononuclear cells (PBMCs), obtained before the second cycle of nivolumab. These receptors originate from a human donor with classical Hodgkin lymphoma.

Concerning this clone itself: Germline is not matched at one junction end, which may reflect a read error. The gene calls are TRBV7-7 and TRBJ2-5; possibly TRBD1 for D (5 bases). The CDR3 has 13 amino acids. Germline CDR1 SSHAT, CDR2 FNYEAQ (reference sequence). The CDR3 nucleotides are TGTGCTAGCAGCTTGGACACCAAAGAGACCCAGTACTTC. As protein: CASSLDTKETQYF.

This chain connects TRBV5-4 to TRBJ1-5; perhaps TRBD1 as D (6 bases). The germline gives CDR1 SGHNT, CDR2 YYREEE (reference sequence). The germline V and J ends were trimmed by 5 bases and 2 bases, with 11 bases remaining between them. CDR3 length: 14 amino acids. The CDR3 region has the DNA TGTGCCAGCAGGAGGGCAGGGGGCAATCAGCCCCAGCATTTT. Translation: CASRRAGGNQPQHF.

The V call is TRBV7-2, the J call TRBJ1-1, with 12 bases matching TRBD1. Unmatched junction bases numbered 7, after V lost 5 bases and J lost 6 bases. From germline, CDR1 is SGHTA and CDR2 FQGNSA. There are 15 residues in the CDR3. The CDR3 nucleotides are TGTGCCAGCAGCCCCCGGGACAGGGGGCCGGCTGAAGCTTTCTTT. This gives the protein CASSPRDRGPAEAFF.

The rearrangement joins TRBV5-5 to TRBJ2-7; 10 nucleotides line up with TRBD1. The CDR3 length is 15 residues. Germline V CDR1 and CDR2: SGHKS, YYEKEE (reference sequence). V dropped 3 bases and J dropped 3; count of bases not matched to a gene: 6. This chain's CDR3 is CASSWTGGDIYEQYF. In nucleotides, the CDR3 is TGTGCCAGCAGCTGGACAGGGGGTGATATCTACGAGCAGTACTTC.

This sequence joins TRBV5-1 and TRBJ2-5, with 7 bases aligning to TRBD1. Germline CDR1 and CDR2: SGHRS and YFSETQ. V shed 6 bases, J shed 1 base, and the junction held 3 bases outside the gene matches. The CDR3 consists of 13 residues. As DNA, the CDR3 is TGCGCCAGCACCTCAGGGGGCCAAGAGACCCAGTACTTC. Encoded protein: CASTSGGQETQYF.

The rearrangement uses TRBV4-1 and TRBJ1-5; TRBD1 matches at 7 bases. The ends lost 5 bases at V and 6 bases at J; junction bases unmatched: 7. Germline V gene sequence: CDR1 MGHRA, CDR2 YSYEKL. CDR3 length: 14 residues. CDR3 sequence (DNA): TGCGCCAGCAGCAAGGGGGCGGGGGGTCAGCCCCAGCATTTT. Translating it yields CASSKGAGGQPQHF.

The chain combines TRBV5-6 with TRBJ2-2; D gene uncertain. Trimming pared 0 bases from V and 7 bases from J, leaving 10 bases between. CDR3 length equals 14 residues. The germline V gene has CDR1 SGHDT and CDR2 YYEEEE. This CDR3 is CASSLDREGGELFF. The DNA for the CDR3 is TGTGCCAGCAGCTTGGATCGTGAAGGCGGGGAGCTGTTTTTT. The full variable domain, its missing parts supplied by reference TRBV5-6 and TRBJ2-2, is DAGVTQSPTHLIKTRGQQVTLRCSPKSGHDTVSWYQQALGQGPQFIFQYYEEEERQRGNFPDRFSGHQFPNYSSELNVNALLLGDSALYLCASSLDREGGELFFGEGSRLTVL.